These T cell receptor beta chains were read from a single sample in a study of brain T cells in children with intractable seizures. The method was immunoSEQ multiplex PCR; TCRdb's version includes in-frame clones alone and lacks a portion of them. The repertoire holds about 7,800 clones, with less than 75% as singletons. This sample comprised resected brain tissue, obtained at surgery. The receptors originated from a boy less than two years old with tuberous sclerosis and intractable seizures. The CDR3 runs from the conserved cysteine through the conserved F or W. A D gene is named only where the DNA matches it firmly. A row's size may be missing; if present it is once, few, many or a size class.

clone size	V gene	D gene	J gene	CDR3 protein	CDR3 DNA
-	TRBV5-1	-	TRBJ2-1	CASSPPGGGYNEQFF	TGCGCCAGCAGCCCCCCGGGGGGCGGGTACAATGAGCAGTTCTTC
-	TRBV7-9	TRBD1	TRBJ1-6	CASSHPVQGSNSPLHF	TGTGCCAGCAGCCACCCGGTACAGGGGTCCAATTCACCCCTCCACTTT
few	TRBV6-6	-	TRBJ2-1	CALRGVNEQFF	TGTGCCCTCCGGGGTGTCAATGAGCAGTTCTTC
-	TRBV7-2	-	TRBJ1-2	CASSLERPGSYTF	TGTGCCAGCAGCTTAGAGAGACCGGGAAGCTACACCTTC
medium-sized	TRBV2	-	TRBJ1-4	CASSSTGRLNYEKLFF	TGTGCCAGCAGTTCGACAGGACGTCTTAATTATGAAAAACTGTTTTTT
-	TRBV7-2	TRBD2	TRBJ2-1	CASSLPLRASGGMEQFF	TGTGCCAGCAGCTTACCTCTCCGGGCTAGCGGGGGGATGGAGCAGTTCTTC
few	TRBV10-2	-	TRBJ1-2	CASSAFTDNYGYTF	TGCGCCAGCAGTGCCTTTACAGATAACTATGGCTACACCTTC
-	TRBV4-2	-	TRBJ2-3	CASSPEGGRGTQYF	TGTGCCAGCAGCCCGGAGGGAGGGAGGGGGACGCAGTATTTT
-	TRBV30	-	TRBJ2-3	CAWSAARVPKRTDTQYF	TGTGCCTGGAGTGCAGCGCGGGTCCCTAAACGCACAGATACGCAGTATTTT
-	TRBV7-7	-	TRBJ1-3	CASSLGGPGSGNTIYF	TGTGCTAGCAGCTTAGGAGGGCCTGGGTCCGGAAACACCATATATTTT
-	TRBV7-3	-	TRBJ1-2	CASSLGPRTGYTF	TGTGCCAGCAGCTTAGGACCCAGGACTGGCTACACCTTC
-	TRBV7-6	TRBD2	TRBJ2-7	CASSSQQGLAGYEQYF	TGTGCCAGCAGCTCCCAGCAAGGACTAGCCGGGTACGAGCAGTACTTC
-	TRBV7-7	-	TRBJ2-5	CASSNGQRETQYF	TGTGCTAGCAGCAACGGACAGCGAGAGACCCAGTACTTC
-	TRBV5-8	TRBD1	TRBJ1-1	CASSFGQGILNTEAFF	TGTGCCAGCAGCTTCGGACAGGGCATATTGAACACTGAAGCTTTCTTT
few	TRBV5-4	-	TRBJ1-6	CASSLNGGALTPLHF	TGTGCCAGCAGCTTAAACGGAGGGGCGTTGACACCCCTCCACTTT
-	TRBV19	-	TRBJ2-7	CASSGTLSSYEQYF	TGTGCCAGTAGTGGGACACTCTCATCCTACGAGCAGTACTTC
-	TRBV21-1	-	TRBJ2-1	CASSPGWLYNEQFF	TGTGCCAGCAGTCCTGGGTGGCTCTACAATGAGCAGTTCTTC
-	TRBV7-9	-	TRBJ1-1	CAGEKGLTEAFF	TGTGCCGGCGAAAAAGGGCTCACTGAAGCTTTCTTT
-	TRBV6-5	TRBD1	TRBJ1-6	CASIQTGPNSPLHF	TGTGCCAGCATCCAGACAGGGCCTAATTCACCCCTCCACTTT
-	TRBV19	-	TRBJ1-6	CASGRGRGPPLHF	TGTGCCAGTGGGCGGGGCAGGGGTCCACCCCTCCACTTT
-	TRBV6-5	-	TRBJ1-3	CASSYSRGMSGNTIYF	TGTGCCAGCAGTTACTCAAGGGGGATGTCTGGAAACACCATATATTTT
once	TRBV5-6	-	TRBJ2-7	CASRFKFRGAYEQYF	TGTGCCAGCAGATTTAAGTTTCGGGGTGCCTACGAGCAGTACTTC
few	TRBV18	TRBD1	TRBJ2-3	CASSPYPDRAPDTQYF	TGTGCCAGCTCACCTTACCCCGACAGGGCTCCAGATACGCAGTATTTT
-	TRBV19	-	TRBJ1-4	CASSMWPSVRKLFF	TGTGCCAGTAGTATGTGGCCGAGCGTTCGAAAACTGTTTTTT
-	TRBV29-1	-	TRBJ1-1	CSARLGGNTEAFF	TGCAGCGCTCGATTGGGTGGGAACACTGAAGCTTTCTTT
once	TRBV5-1	-	TRBJ2-7	CASSLGGPSYEQYF	TGCGCCAGCAGCTTGGGAGGACCTTCCTACGAGCAGTACTTC
-	TRBV7-9	-	TRBJ2-3	CASSLEFRADTQYF	TGTGCCAGCAGCTTAGAGTTTCGTGCAGATACGCAGTATTTT
few	TRBV19	-	TRBJ2-5	CASMPEGTQYF	TGTGCCAGTATGCCCGAGGGGACCCAGTACTTC
-	TRBV23-1	-	TRBJ1-1	CASSPGTLNTEAFF	TGCGCCAGCAGTCCTGGGACACTTAACACTGAAGCTTTCTTT
-	TRBV7-9	-	TRBJ1-2	CASSLSGGGTNYGYTF	TGTGCCAGCAGCTTATCTGGGGGAGGTACTAACTATGGCTACACCTTC
few	TRBV7-8	-	TRBJ2-3	CASSLLGGAADTQYF	TGTGCCAGCAGCTTGTTAGGCGGGGCGGCAGATACGCAGTATTTT
-	TRBV6-1	TRBD1	TRBJ1-6	CASSEGQGASPLHF	TGTGCCAGCAGTGAGGGACAGGGGGCTTCACCCCTCCACTTT
-	TRBV24-1	TRBD1	TRBJ1-1	CATSDPGGSTEAFF	TGTGCCACCAGTGATCCAGGGGGAAGTACTGAAGCTTTCTTT
-	TRBV2	-	TRBJ1-1	CASGQRRDRRMMNTEAFF	TGTGCCAGCGGGCAAAGAAGAGACAGGAGGATGATGAACACTGAAGCTTTCTTT
few	TRBV19	-	TRBJ2-7	CASQGRGWEQYF	TGTGCCAGCCAGGGTCGAGGTTGGGAGCAGTACTTC
once	TRBV27	TRBD2	TRBJ2-1	CASSLLAGTSGWDRFF	TGTGCCAGCAGTTTATTAGCCGGGACTAGCGGTTGGGATAGGTTCTTC
large	TRBV6-6	-	TRBJ1-2	CAIRLVDGYTF	TGTGCCATCAGACTGGTCGATGGCTACACCTTC
-	TRBV7-9	TRBD1	TRBJ1-2	CASSPGQGATGYTF	TGTGCCAGCAGCCCTGGACAGGGGGCTACTGGCTACACCTTC
once	TRBV10-1	-	TRBJ2-4	CASSGQSGFEAKNIQYF	TGCGCCAGCAGTGGTCAGTCGGGGTTCGAGGCCAAAAACATTCAGTACTTC
-	TRBV7-9	TRBD2	TRBJ2-2	CASSPGTSGANTGELFF	TGTGCCAGCAGCCCCGGGACTAGCGGAGCGAACACCGGGGAGCTGTTTTTT